This is a list of T cell receptor beta chains from one sample in a study of identical twins. TCRdb itself ran the 5' RACE reads through MiXCR, one entry per CDR3 protein. The sample records a few hundred thousand distinct CDR3 sequences, over 11% being singletons. These same data were also listed under a study on yellow fever vaccine responses in identical twins.

The sample taken for sequencing was CD4+ T cells sorted from blood. The receptors derive from a woman between 18 and 30 years old in good health. The CDR3 runs from the conserved cysteine through the conserved F or W.

TRBV28	CASGTGVGLDNQPQHF
TRBV23-1	CASSLGTAYTGELFF
TRBV9	CASSVVAGAGGELFF
TRBV27	CASSLGPTGGEETQYF
TRBV10-3	CAIKGQGDHTDTQYF
TRBV29-1	CSVEDLRTVQETQYF
TRBV14	CASSQGGLRQSAYEQYF
TRBV7-3	CASSLGLSSGTQYF
TRBV19	CASSTPLAGGTDTQYF
TRBV6-2/TRBV6-3	CASSLAGGAGELFF
TRBV7-2	CASSLDGNNEQFF
TRBV4-3	CASSQGTGAGYEQYF
TRBV15	CATSRGVGYNEQFF
TRBV29-1	CSVGHSNQPQHF
TRBV12-5	CASGFTGLAAKQETQYF
TRBV7-8	CASSLVRRGRTDTQYF
TRBV12-3/TRBV12-4	CASSFDGGAGRDTQYF
TRBV12-3/TRBV12-4	CASSLSSGGYNEQFF
TRBV10-3	CAIGAVDEQYF
TRBV20-1	CSAKRGNTGELFF
TRBV5-5	CASSPRERIANQPQHF
TRBV6-5	CASSYNLAGVKELFF
TRBV4-1	CASSQEGGQGTIYF
TRBV5-1	CASSNVAGVVDTQYF
TRBV20-1	CSATPGQFYEQYF
TRBV6-2/TRBV6-3	CASSYRSDYEQYF
TRBV7-2	CASSLVLGYEQYF
TRBV12-3/TRBV12-4	CASSLSREQPQHF